This T cell receptor beta chain is from a study of beta chain features in type 1 diabetes. Points from the study as a whole: These data did not resolve whether HLA type affects TCRB rearrangement. Shortening that was moderate but significant affected the TCRB CDR3s of Type 1 diabetes patients in all four CD4+ subsets. PCR might show a preference for shorter templates, equally across patients and controls.

The CDR3 is made up of 14 amino acids. Germline V CDR1 and CDR2: SGDLS, YYNGEE. With 0 bases removed from V and 4 bases from J, the gap between germline ends came to 11 bases. Post-sort purity exceeded 95% for all sorted populations. A remark on this clone: The antigen is undetermined.

All of the isolated RNA was reverse transcribed, so expressed TCRB transcripts were sequenced. The read count averaged approximately 3.3 million across naive, central memory and regulatory T cell samples. Clones were read by immunoSEQ multiplex PCR, and TCRdb kept only the in-frame ones, dropping some. The table lists roughly 100,000 clones, about 26% of them singletons. The V and J genes are TRBV9 and TRBJ2-7; perhaps TRBD2 as D (5 bases). Sequenced sample: central memory CD4+ T cells from blood. This TCR derives from a woman between 18 and 29 years old with type 1 diabetes. CDR3 sequence: CASSVGLAVYEQYF. The CDR3 nucleotides are TGTGCCAGCAGCGTAGGTCTAGCCGTTTACGAGCAGTACTTC.